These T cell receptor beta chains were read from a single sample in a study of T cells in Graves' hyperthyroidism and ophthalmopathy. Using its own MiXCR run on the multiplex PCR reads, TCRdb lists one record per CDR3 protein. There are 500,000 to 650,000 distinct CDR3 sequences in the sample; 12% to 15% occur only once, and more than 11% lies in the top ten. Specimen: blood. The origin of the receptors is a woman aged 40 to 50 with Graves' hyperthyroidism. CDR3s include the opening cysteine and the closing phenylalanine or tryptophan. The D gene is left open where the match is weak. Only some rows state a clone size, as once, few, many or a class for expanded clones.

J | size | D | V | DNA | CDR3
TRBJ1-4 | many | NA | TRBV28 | TGTGCCAGCAGTTGGGGGACGGCTAATGAAAAACTGTTTTTT | CASSWGTANEKLFF
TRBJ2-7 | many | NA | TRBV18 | TGTGCCAGCTCACCACCTAGTAGCTCCTACGAGCAGTACTTC | CASSPPSSSYEQYF
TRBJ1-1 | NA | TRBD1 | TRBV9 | TGTGCCAGCAGCGTAGGGGGGGCAGGGGGCATGAACACTGAAGCTTTCTTT | CASSVGGAGGMNTEAFF
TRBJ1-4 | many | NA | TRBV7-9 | TGTGCCAGCAGCTCTGGTAATAGTAATGAAAAACTGTTTTTT | CASSSGNSNEKLFF
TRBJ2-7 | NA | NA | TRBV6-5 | TGTGCCAGCAGTTACTCGTCGACTACCCCTCTCGAGCAGTACTTC | CASSYSSTTPLEQYF
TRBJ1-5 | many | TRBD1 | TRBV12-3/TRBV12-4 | TGTGCCAGCAGTTGGCGGACAGGGGACCATAGCAATCAGCCCCAGCATTTT | CASSWRTGDHSNQPQHF
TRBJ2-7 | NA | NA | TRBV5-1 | TGCGCCAGCAGCTTGGGGGGGGCGCGAAGCGACGAGCAGTACTTC | CASSLGGARSDEQYF
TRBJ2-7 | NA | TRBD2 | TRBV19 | TGTGCCAGTAGCAAACTAGCGGGAGCCGGAGGCGAGCAGTACTTC | CASSKLAGAGGEQYF
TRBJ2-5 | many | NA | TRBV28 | TGTGCCAGCAGTTTGGGGAGGCGCCAAGAGACCCAGTACTTC | CASSLGRRQETQYF
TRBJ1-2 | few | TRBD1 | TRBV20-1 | TGCAGTGCTAGAGATCTGCCGGGACGCCCAGGGGGGGGTGGCTACACCTTC | CSARDLPGRPGGGGYTF
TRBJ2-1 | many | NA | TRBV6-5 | TGTGCCAGCAGTTACGGTCCCCCCTCCTACAATGAGCAGTTCTTC | CASSYGPPSYNEQFF
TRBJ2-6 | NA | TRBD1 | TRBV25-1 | TGTGCCAGCAGTGAAAACACAGGGGCTGGGGCCAACGTCCTGACTTTC | CASSENTGAGANVLTF
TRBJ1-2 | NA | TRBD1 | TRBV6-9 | TGTGCCAGCAGTTACTTCCTGACAGGGGGCAACTATGGCTACACCTTC | CASSYFLTGGNYGYTF
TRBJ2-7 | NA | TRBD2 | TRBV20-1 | TGCAGTGCCTACCTTCCGGGACTAGCGGCCTACGAGCAGTACTTC | CSAYLPGLAAYEQYF
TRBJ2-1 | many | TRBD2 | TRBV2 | TGTGCCAGCAGGGGACTAGCTTCGAGTGAGCAGTTCTTC | CASRGLASSEQFF
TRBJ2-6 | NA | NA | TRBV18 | TGTGCCAGCTCAAGGGACACCGGCAGCTCTGGGGCCAACGTCCTGACTTTC | CASSRDTGSSGANVLTF
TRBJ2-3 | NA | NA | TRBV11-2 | TGTGCCAGCAGCCAAACCCAGCTTAAGGATACGCAGTATTTT | CASSQTQLKDTQYF
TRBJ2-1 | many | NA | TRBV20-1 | TGCAGTGCTAGTCCCTCAAAAGCGCGCTCCTACAATGAGCAGTTCTTC | CSASPSKARSYNEQFF
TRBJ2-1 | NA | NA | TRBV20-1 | TGCAGTGCCCCCTGGAACGCAAACAATGAGCAGTTCTTC | CSAPWNANNEQFF
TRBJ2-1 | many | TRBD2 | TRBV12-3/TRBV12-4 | TGTGCCAGCAGTCCCCGGACTAGCGGGAGCTATGAGCAGTTCTTC | CASSPRTSGSYEQFF
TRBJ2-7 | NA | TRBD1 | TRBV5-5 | TGTGCCAGCAGCTTAAAGCAGGGGGCTCCCGACTACGAGCAGTACTTC | CASSLKQGAPDYEQYF
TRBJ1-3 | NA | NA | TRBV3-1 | TGTGCCAGCAGCCAGGGGACGGTCTCATATTTT | CASSQGTVSYF
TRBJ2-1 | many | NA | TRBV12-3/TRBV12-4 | TGTGCCAGCAGTTTTTGGAGTATCACCTACAATGAGCAGTTCTTC | CASSFWSITYNEQFF
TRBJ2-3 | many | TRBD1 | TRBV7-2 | TGTGCCAGTTCCGGGACAGGGGGCGTAGATACGCAGTATTTT | CASSGTGGVDTQYF
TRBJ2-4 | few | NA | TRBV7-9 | TGTGCCAGCAGCCGGGACTGGATACTAGCCAAAAACATTCAGTACTTC | CASSRDWILAKNIQYF
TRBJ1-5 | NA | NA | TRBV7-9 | TGTGCCAGCAGCAGGGGGGGGAGGGATCAGCCCCAGCATTTT | CASSRGGRDQPQHF
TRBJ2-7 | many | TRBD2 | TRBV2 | TGTGCCAGCGGGGCTAGCGGGACGTCCTACGAGCAGTACTTC | CASGASGTSYEQYF
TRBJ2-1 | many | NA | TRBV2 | TGTGCCAGCAGTCCCGGGACTGCAGTCAATGAGCAGTTCTTC | CASSPGTAVNEQFF
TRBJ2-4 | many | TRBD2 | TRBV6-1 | TGTGCCAGCAGTGACAAGGTAGCGGGGACTTACAAAAACATTCAGTACTTC | CASSDKVAGTYKNIQYF
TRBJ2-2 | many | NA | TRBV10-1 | TGCGCCAGCAGTGACTCCCCGGACAAGAACACCGGGGAGCTGTTTTTT | CASSDSPDKNTGELFF
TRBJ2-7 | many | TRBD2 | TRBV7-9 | TGTGCCAGCAGCCCATGGACTAGCGGGACCCTCGAGCAGTACTTC | CASSPWTSGTLEQYF
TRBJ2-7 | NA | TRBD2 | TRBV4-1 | TGCGCCAGCAGCCAAGATCGACTAGCGGGAGGGCCCTACGAGCAGTACTTC | CASSQDRLAGGPYEQYF
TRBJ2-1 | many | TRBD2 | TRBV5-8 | TGTGCCAGCAGCCTACTTCTAGCGGGAGGTTACAATGAGCAGTTCTTC | CASSLLLAGGYNEQFF
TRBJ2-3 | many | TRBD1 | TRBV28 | TGTGCCAGCAGTAAAACAGGGGGCTTCGGCACAGATACGCAGTATTTT | CASSKTGGFGTDTQYF
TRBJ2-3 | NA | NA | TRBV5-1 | TGCGCCAGCAGCTTTACAGGATCCATCACAGATACGCAGTATTTT | CASSFTGSITDTQYF
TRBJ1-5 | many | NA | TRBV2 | TGTGCCAGCAGTCTGGAGGGACAGCCCCAGCATTTT | CASSLEGQPQHF
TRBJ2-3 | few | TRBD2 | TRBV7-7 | TGTGCTAGCAGTTCCGGACTAGCCTCTGCAGATACGCAGTATTTT | CASSSGLASADTQYF
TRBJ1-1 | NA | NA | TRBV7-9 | TGTGCCAGCAGCTCAGCAGAGCCTGAAGCTTTCTTT | CASSSAEPEAFF
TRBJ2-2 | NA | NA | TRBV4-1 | TGCGCCAGCAGCCAAGTTGGGGGATCCGGGGAGCTGTTTTTT | CASSQVGGSGELFF
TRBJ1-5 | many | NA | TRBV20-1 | TGCAGTGCTAAGTCGACTGGGGTTTGGCTCGGTCAGCCCCAGCATTTT | CSAKSTGVWLGQPQHF
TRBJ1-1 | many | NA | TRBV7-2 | TGTGCCAGCAGCTTAGAATATCAGGGCACTGAAGCTTTCTTT | CASSLEYQGTEAFF
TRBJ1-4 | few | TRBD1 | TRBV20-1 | TGCAGTGCTAGAGATCCTCTGACAGGGACTAATGAAAAACTGTTTTTT | CSARDPLTGTNEKLFF
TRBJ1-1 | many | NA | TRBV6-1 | TGTGCCTGCCCCCCCGGTAGTCCCTCGGTGAACACTGAAGCTTTCTTT | CACPPGSPSVNTEAFF
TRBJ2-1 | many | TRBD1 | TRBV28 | TGTGCCAGCGGGTCCACACAGGGGATAAATGAGCAGTTCTTC | CASGSTQGINEQFF
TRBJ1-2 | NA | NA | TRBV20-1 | TGCAGTGCTACACCCCCGGGACACACCTATGGCTACACCTTC | CSATPPGHTYGYTF
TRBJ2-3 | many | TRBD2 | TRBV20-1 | TGCAGTGCTAGACTAGCGGGAGTTGTGGCAGATACGCAGTATTTT | CSARLAGVVADTQYF
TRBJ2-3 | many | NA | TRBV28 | TGTGCCAGCAGTTCGGGGGCGATTGGCACAGATACGCAGTATTTT | CASSSGAIGTDTQYF
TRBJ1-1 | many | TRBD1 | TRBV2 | TGTGCCAGCAGCCCCGGGACAGGGGCCACTTACACTGAAGCTTTCTTT | CASSPGTGATYTEAFF
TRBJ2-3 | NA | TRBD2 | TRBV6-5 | TGTGCCAGCAGTTACCCGACTAGCGGGAGCTCAGATACGCAGTATTTT | CASSYPTSGSSDTQYF
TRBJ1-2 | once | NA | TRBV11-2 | TGTGCCAGCAGTTCTCTCTCCTATGGCTACACCTTC | CASSSLSYGYTF
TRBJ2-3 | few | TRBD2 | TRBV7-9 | TGTGCCAGCAGCCCCCTGGATTGGACTAGCGGGAGAACAGATACGCAGTATTTT | CASSPLDWTSGRTDTQYF
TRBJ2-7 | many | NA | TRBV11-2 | TGTGCCAGCAGCTTAACCCTCGATTACGAGCAGTACTTC | CASSLTLDYEQYF
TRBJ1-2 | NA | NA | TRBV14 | TGTGCCTGCAGCCAATCAAGGGGATTCTATGGCTACACCTTC | CACSQSRGFYGYTF